This is a list of T cell receptor beta chains from one sample in a study of lymphopenia after photon versus proton radiotherapy. Here immunoSEQ multiplex PCR was the method, and the copy in TCRdb shows in-frame clones only, minus some. The sample holds roughly 49,000 clones, more than 85% seen once. This sample comprised peripheral blood, obtained from a patient treated with photon-based radiotherapy. These receptors all come from a woman between 35 and 50 years old with cholangiocarcinoma. Each CDR3 is given with its conserved first and last residue. D genes are given only for firm matches. The size entry is marked missing in some rows and otherwise reads once, few, many or a size class.

v_call	d_call	clone_size	j_call	cdr3_nt	cdr3_aa
TRBV6-5	.	.	TRBJ1-4	TGTGCCAGCAGTTACTCTAGAGGTGAAAAACTGTTTTTT	CASSYSRGEKLFF
TRBV7-6	TRBD1	.	TRBJ2-7	TGTGCCAGCAGCTTAGGACCCCAGGGGGTCGAGCAGTACTTC	CASSLGPQGVEQYF
TRBV30	TRBD1	once	TRBJ2-2	TGTGCCTGGAGTGTACTCCGGACAGGGGTCGCCGGGGAGCTGTTTTTT	CAWSVLRTGVAGELFF
TRBV11-2	TRBD1	.	TRBJ2-7	TGTGCCAGCAGCTTAGTTTTACAGGGGACCTACGAGCAGTACTTC	CASSLVLQGTYEQYF
TRBV5-1	.	.	TRBJ2-2	TGCGCCAGCACCTGGACCCACACCGGGGAGCTGTTTTTT	CASTWTHTGELFF
TRBV5-6	TRBD2	.	TRBJ2-3	TGTGCCAGCAGGGAAGGGACTAGCGGGGCCGATACGCAGTATTTT	CASREGTSGADTQYF
TRBV29-1	.	.	TRBJ2-5	TGCAGCGTGAAATGGACAGTGGCCCAAGAGACCCAGTACTTC	CSVKWTVAQETQYF
TRBV2	.	.	TRBJ2-7	TGTGCCAGCAGTCCCGGGCTACTCCCGAACGAGCAGTACTTC	CASSPGLLPNEQYF
TRBV7-3	.	.	TRBJ2-1	TGTGCCAGCAGCTTATCCCAGGGACCCCCCAATGAGCAGTTCTTC	CASSLSQGPPNEQFF
TRBV19	.	.	TRBJ2-2	TGTGCCAGTATGCCCGTTTCAGGGGACACCGGGGAGCTGTTTTTT	CASMPVSGDTGELFF
TRBV19	.	.	TRBJ2-5	TGTGCCAGTAGTCCCGTTCAGACCGGTGACCAGTACTTC	CASSPVQTGDQYF
TRBV10-2	.	.	TRBJ2-7	TGCGCCAGCAGTGAGGCGTACGAGCAGTACTTC	CASSEAYEQYF
TRBV19	.	.	TRBJ2-7	TGTGCCAGTAGTATAGAGGGCTCCGGCAGCTACGAGCAGTACTTC	CASSIEGSGSYEQYF
TRBV7-2	.	.	TRBJ2-3	TGTGCCAGCAGCCCGACTAACCCTAACACAGATACGCAGTATTTT	CASSPTNPNTDTQYF
TRBV7-9	TRBD1	.	TRBJ2-7	TGTGCCAGCAGCTTCGGGACAGGGGCTTCCTACGAGCAGTACTTC	CASSFGTGASYEQYF
TRBV7-2	TRBD2	.	TRBJ2-7	TGTGCCAGCAGCACAAGAACGGGACTAGCTTACGAGCAGTACTTC	CASSTRTGLAYEQYF
TRBV4-1	.	.	TRBJ1-2	TGCGCCAGCAGCCAAGTCACGGCAGGTGGATTATATGGCTACACCTTC	CASSQVTAGGLYGYTF
TRBV5-6	.	.	TRBJ1-5	TGTGCCAGCAGCTTCAGTCAGGGGTGGGAGCCCCAGCATTTT	CASSFSQGWEPQHF
TRBV7-2	.	.	TRBJ1-4	TGTGCCAGCAGCTCCGCAACTAATGAAAAACTGTTTTTT	CASSSATNEKLFF
TRBV7-6	.	.	TRBJ2-5	TGTGCCAGCAGCTCGGGAACAGGGTTTCCGTACTTC	CASSSGTGFPYF
TRBV30	.	medium-sized	TRBJ1-6	TGTGCCTGGAGTGTAGACAGGTATAATTCACCCCTCCACTTT	CAWSVDRYNSPLHF
TRBV7-3	TRBD2	.	TRBJ2-1	TGTGCCAGCAGCTTAACAGGGACTAGCGGTCTCTACAATGAGCAGTTCTTC	CASSLTGTSGLYNEQFF
TRBV7-2	TRBD1	.	TRBJ1-1	TGTGCCAGCAGCTTACTGACAGGGAAGGGCACTGAAGCTTTCTTT	CASSLLTGKGTEAFF
TRBV28	.	.	TRBJ1-6	TGTGCCAGCAGTTCCGACACCCTGAGCTCCTATAATTCACCCCTCCACTTT	CASSSDTLSSYNSPLHF
TRBV11-2	.	.	TRBJ2-6	TGTGCCAGCAGCCAAAGGGGCACTGGGGCCAACGTCCTGACTTTC	CASSQRGTGANVLTF
TRBV23-1	.	.	TRBJ2-7	TGCGCCAGCAGTCCAATCTGGGGATTTGGGGAGCAGTACTTC	CASSPIWGFGEQYF
TRBV21-1	.	.	TRBJ1-1	TGTGCCAGCAGCGCCCGGAGGGGAGGGGACACTGAAGCTTTCTTT	CASSARRGGDTEAFF
TRBV6-6	.	.	TRBJ1-3	TGTGCCAGCAGTTACTCGGCAGGAACCCGGGGAAACACCATATATTTT	CASSYSAGTRGNTIYF
TRBV30	.	.	TRBJ1-2	TGTGCCTGGAGCGGAGAGGCCGGATATGGCTACACCTTC	CAWSGEAGYGYTF
TRBV6-1	.	.	TRBJ1-1	TGTGCCAGCAGTCGTTGGGGGACGTCGAACACTGAAGCTTTCTTT	CASSRWGTSNTEAFF
TRBV5-1	.	once	TRBJ2-7	TGCGCCAGCAGCTTGAGGCCAGAAGGCCGCGAGCAGTACTTC	CASSLRPEGREQYF
TRBV19	.	.	TRBJ1-5	TGTGCCAGTAGTATGGGGGCAGGGGGCAATCAGCCCCAGCATTTT	CASSMGAGGNQPQHF
TRBV4-3	.	.	TRBJ2-5	TGCGCCAGCAGCCAAGGGGGGGCCCAGTACTTC	CASSQGGAQYF
TRBV7-8	.	.	TRBJ2-1	TGTGCCAGCAGCTTATCTGTAGGGTCCTACAATGAGCAGTTCTTC	CASSLSVGSYNEQFF
TRBV5-6	.	.	TRBJ1-1	TGTGCCAGCAGCCGAGGTTTGGTGGTTGTCTCTGAAGCTTTCTTT	CASSRGLVVVSEAFF
TRBV4-1	.	.	TRBJ1-3	TGCGCCAGCAGCCTCGCATCCGGGACATTCTACTATTTT	CASSLASGTFYYF
TRBV7-2	TRBD2	.	TRBJ2-7	TGTGCCAGCAGCCCCCCCGGGAGGGCCTCCTACGAGCAGTACTTC	CASSPPGRASYEQYF
TRBV19	.	.	TRBJ1-2	TGTGCCAGTAGACCCGACAGACCTAACTATGGCTACACCTTC	CASRPDRPNYGYTF
TRBV15	.	.	TRBJ2-3	TGTGCCACCAGCAGAGATCTCTCCGGAACAGATACGCAGTATTTT	CATSRDLSGTDTQYF
TRBV30	.	.	TRBJ2-5	TGTGCCTGGAGTCCGCGCCAAGAGACCCAGTACTTC	CAWSPRQETQYF
TRBV28	.	.	TRBJ2-2	TGTGCCAGCAGTTTCCCGGGACTCAACACCGGGGAGCTGTTTTTT	CASSFPGLNTGELFF
TRBV6-6	.	once	TRBJ2-7	TGTGCCAGCAGTTCGAGACAGCTCTCCTACGAGCAGTACTTC	CASSSRQLSYEQYF
TRBV6-5	TRBD1	once	TRBJ2-2	TGTGCCAGCAGGGGACAGGGGGCAGTCACCGGGGAGCTGTTTTTT	CASRGQGAVTGELFF
TRBV5-1	.	.	TRBJ2-7	TGCGCCAGCAGCTTGGAGGGTTTAGCCTACGAGCAGTACTTC	CASSLEGLAYEQYF
TRBV9	.	.	TRBJ1-4	TGTGCCAGCAGCCCCTCGGCAGGGGAACCAGGTGAAAAACTGTTTTTT	CASSPSAGEPGEKLFF
TRBV2	.	.	TRBJ1-2	TGTGCCAGCGACCAAACGCGCGGAGCTAACTATGGCTACACCTTC	CASDQTRGANYGYTF
TRBV27	.	.	TRBJ2-1	TGTGCCAGCAGTTTCAGGGCGAACTCCTACAATGAGCAGTTCTTC	CASSFRANSYNEQFF
TRBV28	.	.	TRBJ1-1	TGTGCCAGCAGCCCCTCCCTTACAGGCCCACGGGCTTTCTTT	CASSPSLTGPRAFF
TRBV19	.	.	TRBJ1-1	TGTGCCAGTAGTATAAACCCGCGGGGAAGGACCCCTGAAGCTTTCTTT	CASSINPRGRTPEAFF
TRBV27	TRBD1	.	TRBJ2-3	TGTGCCAGCAGTTCGGACAGGGGAAGCACAGATACGCAGTATTTT	CASSSDRGSTDTQYF
TRBV27	TRBD2	.	TRBJ2-2	TGTGCCAGCGTTCGAGTTGCGGGGGCGAACACCGGGGAGCTGTTTTTT	CASVRVAGANTGELFF
TRBV10-2	.	.	TRBJ2-3	TGCGCCAGCAATCACCAGAGCACAGATACGCAGTATTTT	CASNHQSTDTQYF
TRBV28	.	few	TRBJ1-5	TGTGCCAGCAGTTCACCAGGGAAAGGCCAGCCCCAGCATTTT	CASSSPGKGQPQHF
TRBV7-8	.	.	TRBJ2-1	TGTGCCAGCAGCTTTTTATCCTACAATGAGCAGTTCTTC	CASSFLSYNEQFF
TRBV14	.	.	TRBJ2-5	TGTGCCAGCAGCCATCGATCGTACCAAGAGACCCAGTACTTC	CASSHRSYQETQYF